This passage covers 20 T cell receptor beta chains from one sample sequenced in a study of molecular identifiers for immune sequencing clone quantification. MiXCR was run by TCRdb on the PCR reads, yielding one entry per CDR3 protein. The repertoire consists of tens of thousands of distinct CDR3 sequences, with less than 20% occurring once and the leading ten covering around 7%. The source material was naive CD8+ T cells from blood, with Jurkat cell RNA spiked in. Subset described: FACS-sorted CD8+CD4-CCR7+CD45RA+ naive T cells. These receptors all come from a human donor in good health. Some libraries in this study had Jurkat cell RNA spiked in.

This clonotype was recorded many times. V usage is TRBV4-2 and J usage is TRBJ2-5; 7 bases align to TRBD2. The ends lost 2 bases at V and 3 bases at J; junction bases unmatched: 3. CDR3 length: 14 residues. CDR1 LGHNA and CDR2 YNFKEQ come from the germline V gene. CDR3 sequence reads: CASSQIGGEETQYF. CDR3 in DNA: TGTGCCAGCAGCCAAATTGGGGGGGAAGAGACCCAGTACTTC.

The chain employs TRBV4-3 and TRBJ1-1; D is uncertain. Trimming took 4 bases from V and 5 from J, leaving 11 bases between them. Per germline, CDR1 LGHNA and CDR2 YSLEER. There are 13 residues in the CDR3. The CDR3 loop is CASSRLGITEAFF. Here the CDR3 DNA reads TGCGCCAGCAGCCGATTGGGGATAACTGAAGCTTTCTTT.

This clonotype has ten or more counts. This chain uses TRBV20-1 with TRBJ1-1, with 10 bases lining up with TRBD1. J gave up 8 bases and V 2 bases, and 11 bases lay outside the gene matches. CDR1 is DFQATT and CDR2 is SNEGSKA in the germline V gene (reference sequence). The CDR3 extends over 15 amino acids. CDR3 region: CSARPIRQGAVEAFF. The CDR3 DNA is TGCAGTGCTAGACCCATTCGACAGGGGGCCGTGGAAGCTTTCTTT.

This clonotype was counted ten times or more. This chain links TRBV7-9 with TRBJ1-6; D not certain. Trimming stripped 2 bases from V and 13 bases from J, with 12 bases between. Germline CDR1 reads SEHNR; CDR2 reads FQNEAQ (reference sequence). The CDR3 totals 13 residues. This CDR3 reads CASSLSPQFPLHF. The CDR3 DNA reads TGTGCCAGCAGCTTATCCCCGCAGTTTCCCCTCCACTTT.

About this clonotype itself: A single base separates this from a much larger clone, so it may be a read error. CDR3 nucleotides: TGTGCCAGCAAGCGGGTCCCCTCCTACGAGCAGTACTTC. It yields the protein CASKRVPSYEQYF. The chain links TRBV28 to TRBJ2-7, with D perhaps TRBD2 (6 bases). Germline assignment: CDR1 MDHEN and CDR2 SYDVKM. Trimming removed 7 bases at V and 0 bases at J, with 10 bases between. The length of the CDR3 is 13 residues.

A remark on this clonotype: Relative to the germline gene, one junction end is altered; a read error may explain this. This chain links TRBV7-3 with TRBJ2-2; D is perhaps TRBD2 (5 bases). This CDR3 region has 17 residues. The germline V gene has CDR1 SGHTA and CDR2 FQGTGA. The DNA of the CDR3 is TGTGCCAGCAGCTACACAGTAGGAAATCGTGGATCCGGGAAGCTGTTTTTT. This codes for CASSYTVGNRGSGKLFF.

This clonotype occurred many times. The rearrangement uses TRBV7-9 and TRBJ2-1; the D is unclear. Germline V gives CDR1 SEHNR, CDR2 FQNEAQ (reference sequence). V gave up 2 bases and J gave up 8 bases, with 7 bases separating them. CDR3 length: 12 residues. In DNA form, the CDR3 reads TGTGCCAGCAGCTTATGGCGAGATGAGCAGTTCTTC. Its translation is CASSLWRDEQFF.

This clonotype showed up just a few times. V and J are TRBV23-1 and TRBJ2-7; D might be TRBD2 (7 bases). TRBV23-1 is placed among ORFs of uncertain function. There are 12 residues in the CDR3. V lost 11 bases to trimming and J lost 4 bases, with 15 bases between them. Written as DNA, the CDR3 is TGCGCCTCCCAAGGGGGGGATTACGAGCAGTACTTC. It translates to CASQGGDYEQYF.

This chain links TRBV7-9 with TRBJ2-7; D may be TRBD1 (5 bases). Germline CDR1 SEHNR, CDR2 FQNEAQ (reference sequence). The CDR3 contains 14 residues. The germline V and J ends were trimmed by 5 bases and 6 bases, with 17 bases remaining between them. CDR3 sequence reads: CASSGPQGLSEQYF. CDR3 sequence (DNA): TGTGCCAGCAGCGGTCCCCAGGGTCTGAGCGAGCAGTACTTC.

This clonotype was recorded many times. The chain recombines TRBV6-2 or TRBV6-3 with TRBJ2-1, with 8 bases aligning to TRBD2. Germline V CDR1 and CDR2: MNHEY, SVGEGT. This CDR3 comprises 18 residues. After removal of 2 bases from V and 0 bases from J, the junction contained 9 bases not matched to a gene. The CDR3 sequence is CASSYIAERGSSYNEQFF. CDR3 bases: TGTGCCAGCAGTTACATCGCCGAGCGGGGGAGCTCCTACAATGAGCAGTTCTTC.

This clonotype was recorded many times. The chain carries TRBV6-2 or TRBV6-3 and TRBJ2-5, with 9 bases lining up with TRBD1. Per germline, CDR1 MNHEY and CDR2 SVGEGT. The CDR3 spans 13 residues. The J segment lost 7 bases and the V segment lost 5 bases, leaving 5 bases of the junction unmatched. Written as DNA, the CDR3 is TGTGCCAGCAGTCAACAGGGGGCTGGGACCCAGTACTTC. It yields the protein CASSQQGAGTQYF.

There are many counts of this clonotype. The chain joins TRBV7-2 to TRBJ2-7, with 7 nucleotides matching TRBD2. V was pared by 3 bases and J by 2 bases, with 7 bases of the junction left unmatched. The germline gives CDR1 SGHTA, CDR2 FQGNSA. The CDR3 runs to 15 residues. The DNA of the CDR3 is TGTGCCAGCAGCTTCAGCGGCGGGAGTACCTACGAGCAGTACTTC. This gives the protein CASSFSGGSTYEQYF.

This clonotype was observed many times. The J gene is TRBJ2-2, the V gene TRBV10-3; 14 bases match TRBD2. This CDR3 has 16 amino acids. CDR1 is ENHRY, CDR2 SYGVKD, per germline. V lost 4 bases to trimming and J lost 5 bases; unmatched junction nucleotides: 3. In nucleotides, the CDR3 is TGTGCCATCAGTGGACTAGCGGGAGGGCGGACCGGGGAGCTGTTTTTT. Translating gives CAISGLAGGRTGELFF.

In its sample, this clonotype was seen many times. V and J are TRBV6-2 or TRBV6-3 and TRBJ2-7; no clear D. The CDR3 totals 13 residues. Germline V gives CDR1 MNHEY, CDR2 SVGEGT. V lost 6 bases and J 3 bases, leaving 12 bases between the germline ends. The CDR3 bases are TGTGCCAGCAGCTCTGGCGGAAGCTACGAGCAGTACTTC. Encoded protein: CASSSGGSYEQYF.

The CDR3 DNA is TGCGCCAGCAGCCGGGCTCTTTGGGGTGCCGGGGAGCTGTTTTTT. Its translation: CASSRALWGAGELFF. The chain employs TRBV4-3 and TRBJ2-2; D is undetermined. The CDR3 has 15 amino acids. Trimming took off 4 bases at V and 6 bases at J, with 15 bases between the two ends. Germline V CDR1 and CDR2: LGHNA, YSLEER.

At least ten counts were recorded for this clonotype. The chain couples TRBV9 to TRBJ1-1; 7 nucleotides match TRBD1. This CDR3 contains 14 residues. Unmatched junction bases numbered 10, after V lost 4 bases and J lost 7 bases. Germline V gives CDR1 SGDLS, CDR2 YYNGEE. The CDR3 loop reads CASSYTGQADEAFF. CDR3 nucleotide sequence: TGTGCCAGCAGCTATACAGGACAGGCGGATGAAGCTTTCTTT.

This clonotype was seen at least ten times. The chain carries TRBV9 and TRBJ2-1; possibly TRBD2 for D (5 bases). With 0 bases removed from V and 8 bases from J, the gap between germline ends came to 15 bases. Looked up from germline, CDR1 is SGDLS and CDR2 is YYNGEE. This CDR3 comprises 15 residues. CDR3 nucleotide sequence: TGTGCCAGCAGCGTAGAGGGTCTAGCAGCGGATGAGCAGTTCTTC. Translation gives CASSVEGLAADEQFF. Supplemented by reference TRBV9 and TRBJ2-1, the full variable domain reads DSGVTQTPKHLITATGQRVTLRCSPRSGDLSVYWYQQSLDQGLQFLIQYYNGEERAKGNILERFSAQQFPDLHSELNLSSLELGDSALYFCASSVEGLAADEQFFGPGTRLTVL.

As concerns this clonotype: The germline gene is not matched at one end of the junction; a read error may be the cause. The genes are TRBV9 and TRBJ1-3, with 8 positions matching TRBD1. Germline V gene lookup returns CDR1 SGDLS and CDR2 YYNGEE. This CDR3 region has 15 residues. Written as DNA, the CDR3 is TGTGCCAGCAGCTCTGACAGGGGCCGTGGAAATACCATATATTTT. Protein product: CASSSDRGRGNTIYF.

This clonotype showed up many times. The V gene is TRBV28, the J gene TRBJ2-7; no firm D call. Germline loops: CDR1 MDHEN, CDR2 SYDVKM. Trimming removed 7 bases from V and 2 bases from J, with 9 bases in between. The CDR3 consists of 12 residues. CDR3 coding DNA: TGTGCCAGCACCGACACAACCTACGAGCAGTACTTC. Translating gives CASTDTTYEQYF. Based on the CDR3 plus reference TRBV28 and TRBJ2-7, the full variable domain is DVKVTQSSRYLVKRTGEKVFLECVQDMDHENMFWYRQDPGLGLRLIYFSYDVKMKEKGDIPEGYSVSREKKERFSLILESASTNQTSMYLCASTDTTYEQYFGPGTRLTVT.

This clonotype was recorded at least ten times. The rearrangement joins TRBV29-1 to TRBJ2-3, with D hard to call. Germline V gene lookup returns CDR1 SQVTM and CDR2 ANQGSEA. The CDR3 consists of 13 residues. V was pared by 7 bases and J by 0 bases, with 11 bases between. Here the CDR3 DNA reads TGCAGCGCCACTGAAACTAGCACAGATACGCAGTATTTT. It codes for CSATETSTDTQYF.